The clone carrying this T cell receptor (beta chain) was detected ten times or more. Its matching antigen is unknown. The entry originates in a study of T cells in Graves' hyperthyroidism and ophthalmopathy. General observations from the study: Researchers report that a 13 V-J model separated ophthalmopathy from stable hyperthyroidism.

This CDR3 has 14 amino acids. V gave up 5 bases and J gave up 7 bases, with 17 bases separating them. Germline V gene sequence: CDR1 MDHEN, CDR2 SYDVKM. RNA transcripts provided the source from which TCR beta CDR3 regions were amplified. Carried out on the TCR CDR3, a first-round RT-PCR used the HTBI primer set. TCRdb re-analysed the multiplex PCR reads in MiXCR, keeping a single row per CDR3 protein. This table has about 210,000 distinct CDR3 sequences, over 15% appearing once. This chain joins TRBV28 and TRBJ1-1; D may be TRBD1 (5 bases). Sample: blood. The origin of this receptor is a middle-aged man with Graves' hyperthyroidism. The CDR3 protein is CASSLPLGGGEAFF. The CDR3 DNA follows: TGTGCCAGCAGTCTTCCCTTGGGTGGGGGTGAAGCTTTCTTT.